This is a list of T cell receptor beta chains from one sample in a study of T cell responses to AZD1222 COVID-19 vaccine. Repertoires were generated with immunoSEQ multiplex PCR, while TCRdb's copy carries only in-frame clones and drops some. The sample has more than 150,000 clones; approximately 94% are singletons. Sequencing used peripheral blood, obtained on day 0 of AZD1222 vaccination. These receptors came from an adult in good health. Each CDR3 is given with its conserved first and last residue. Fields, in order: J gene, clone size, D gene, V gene, CDR3 protein, CDR3 DNA. The D gene is left open where the match is weak. Clone size appears in some rows only: once, few, many, or a class for an expanded clone.

TRBJ2-3 | NA | NA | TRBV10-1 | CASSDATGTDTQYF | TGCGCCAGCAGTGATGCGACAGGCACAGATACGCAGTATTTT
TRBJ2-5 | NA | NA | TRBV6-2/TRBV6-3 | CASSLGLLETQYF | TGTGCCAGCAGCCTCGGACTATTGGAGACCCAGTACTTC
TRBJ1-2 | NA | TRBD1 | TRBV5-4 | CASSRTGLLNYGYTF | TGTGCCAGCTCCCGGACAGGGCTTCTTAACTATGGCTACACCTTC
TRBJ2-3 | once | NA | TRBV9 | CASSVGQGIAYGTDTQYF | TGTGCCAGCAGCGTAGGCCAGGGGATAGCCTACGGCACAGATACGCAGTATTTT
TRBJ1-1 | NA | NA | TRBV6-5 | CASRMTANTEAFF | TGTGCCAGCAGAATGACGGCGAACACTGAAGCTTTCTTT
TRBJ1-6 | NA | NA | TRBV28 | CASSLGLSYNSPLHF | TGTGCCAGCAGTCTTGGCCTCTCCTATAATTCACCCCTCCACTTT
TRBJ2-6 | NA | NA | TRBV5-1 | CASSLGTGSFSGANVLTF | TGCGCCAGCAGCTTAGGAACAGGGTCTTTCTCTGGGGCCAACGTCCTGACTTTC
TRBJ1-2 | NA | TRBD1 | TRBV27 | CASSLDRGVGYTF | TGTGCCAGCAGTTTAGACAGGGGAGTCGGCTACACCTTC
TRBJ2-2 | NA | NA | TRBV28 | CASSFPRLTPGTGELFF | TGTGCCAGCAGTTTTCCTCGACTGACCCCGGGCACCGGGGAGCTGTTTTTT
TRBJ2-1 | NA | NA | TRBV27 | CASSLFGASSYNEQFF | TGTGCCAGCAGTTTATTCGGGGCGAGCTCCTACAATGAGCAGTTCTTC
TRBJ1-2 | NA | NA | TRBV5-6 | CASSSDVNGYTF | TGTGCCAGCAGCTCGGACGTAAATGGCTACACCTTC
TRBJ2-2 | NA | NA | TRBV14 | CASSQVGGANTGELFF | TGTGCCAGCAGCCAAGTTGGGGGCGCGAACACCGGGGAGCTGTTTTTT
TRBJ1-2 | NA | NA | TRBV6-5 | CASSYSLHYGYTF | TGTGCCAGCAGTTACTCGCTACACTATGGCTACACCTTC
TRBJ2-1 | NA | TRBD2 | TRBV5-4 | CASSLDYRAGGIYNEQFF | TGTGCCAGCAGCTTGGACTACCGAGCGGGAGGAATTTACAATGAGCAGTTCTTC
TRBJ1-1 | NA | NA | TRBV19 | CASKATEAFF | TGTGCCAGTAAAGCCACTGAAGCTTTCTTT
TRBJ2-7 | NA | TRBD1 | TRBV4-1 | CASSQGADRVSYEQYF | TGCGCCAGCAGCCAAGGGGCGGACAGGGTCAGCTACGAGCAGTACTTC
TRBJ2-1 | NA | TRBD1 | TRBV5-1 | CASSLKSQGAREQFF | TGCGCCAGCAGCTTAAAGAGTCAGGGGGCGAGAGAGCAGTTCTTC
TRBJ1-4 | NA | NA | TRBV5-1 | CASSPGAGVVREKLFF | TGCGCCAGCAGCCCCGGTGCGGGTGTGGTTCGAGAAAAACTGTTTTTT
TRBJ2-1 | once | TRBD1 | TRBV24-1 | CATSLGTAYNEQFF | TGTGCCACCAGCCTTGGGACAGCCTACAATGAGCAGTTCTTC